A single sample is the source of the 31 T cell receptor beta chains below, sequenced in a study of post-analysis software for immune sequencing data. Sequencing libraries made from TCR beta cDNA carried unique molecular identifiers. MiXCR, run by TCRdb on the PCR reads, gives a single entry per CDR3 protein. The table has roughly 160,000 distinct CDR3 sequences, roughly 35% seen once. The sequenced sample was blood, obtained after autologous hematopoietic stem cell transplantation. These receptors originate from a girl aged 10 to 17 with multiple sclerosis.

This clonotype was recorded many times. V and J are TRBV27 and TRBJ2-1; D possibly matches TRBD1 or TRBD2 (5 bases each). Germline V gene lookup returns CDR1 MNHEY and CDR2 SMNVEV (reference sequence). V lost 6 bases and J lost 5, with 17 bases in between. The CDR3 is 15 amino acids. The CDR3 loop reads CASSKRGVRHNEQFF. For the CDR3, the DNA is TGTGCCAGCAGCAAGAGGGGAGTTCGCCACAATGAGCAGTTCTTC.

The V gene is TRBV5-1, the J gene TRBJ2-5; D uncertain. This CDR3 has 13 amino acids. Germline V lookup: CDR1 SGHRS, CDR2 YFSETQ. V lost 1 base and J 11 bases, leaving 15 bases between the germline ends. The CDR3 region is CASSLWRNSQQYF. The CDR3 nucleotides are TGCGCCAGCAGCTTGTGGCGGAATTCACAGCAGTACTTC.

This clonotype was seen at least ten times. This chain connects TRBV28 to TRBJ2-4; unclear D gene. The CDR3 is made up of 18 amino acids. Germline values: CDR1 MDHEN, CDR2 SYDVKM. Trimming pared 6 bases from V and 0 bases from J, leaving 21 bases between. CDR3 nucleotide sequence: TGTGCCAGCAGCCTAACCGACCCGGAGACATTAGCCAAAAACATTCAGTACTTC. Encoded protein: CASSLTDPETLAKNIQYF.

This clonotype was seen a few times. The chain combines TRBV15 with TRBJ2-1, with 11 bases lining up with TRBD1. Germline V gene data show CDR1 as LNHNV and CDR2 as YYDKDF (reference sequence). CDR3 length: 15 amino acids. V lost 8 bases to trimming and J lost 3 bases; unmatched junction nucleotides: 6. The CDR3 spells CATSGTGGFYNEQFF. DNA of the CDR3: TGTGCCACCTCCGGGACAGGGGGATTCTACAATGAGCAGTTCTTC.

In this sample, this clonotype turned up a few times. The gene calls are TRBV7-9 and TRBJ2-3, with 10 bases that match TRBD2. Germline V lookup: CDR1 SEHNR, CDR2 FQNEAQ (reference sequence). The CDR3 length is 14 residues. CDR3 sequence reads: CAAVLAGGPDTQYF. In DNA, the CDR3 is TGTGCAGCCGTTTTAGCGGGAGGCCCAGATACGCAGTATTTT.

This clonotype appeared a few times. The rearrangement links TRBV5-6 to TRBJ1-2; D is undetermined. Germline V gives CDR1 SGHDT, CDR2 YYEEEE. Deletions cut 1 base from V and 4 bases from J, with 8 bases between. CDR3 length: 13 amino acids. The CDR3, as DNA: TGTGCCAGCAGCTTGACCAGTGCCTATGGCTACACCTTC. It is translated as CASSLTSAYGYTF.

Remarks on this clonotype: This sequence may be a read error, since a much larger clone differs from it by one base. CDR3: CASSPAGGEYSEQFF. The CDR3 DNA reads as TGTGCCAGCAGCCCGGCGGGGGGTGAATACAGTGAGCAGTTCTTC. The J gene is TRBJ2-1, the V gene TRBV6-5; 8 bases are shared with TRBD2. The CDR3 extends over 15 amino acids. From germline, CDR1 is MNHEY and CDR2 SVGAGI.

This chain joins TRBV5-1 and TRBJ2-4; the D gene is possibly TRBD1 (5 bases). V lost 4 bases and J 4 bases, leaving 15 bases between the germline ends. This CDR3 has 15 amino acids. The germline gives CDR1 SGHRS, CDR2 YFSETQ. Written as DNA, the CDR3 is TGCGCCAGCAGCCCGCAGATAAGACAGAAAAACATTCAGTACTTC. Translating gives CASSPQIRQKNIQYF.

The chain couples TRBV7-9 to TRBJ2-7, with a tentative D call TRBD1 (7 bases). Germline V CDR1 and CDR2: SEHNR, FQNEAQ (reference sequence). The CDR3 is 15 residues long. The V end lost 5 bases, the J end lost 3 bases, and 17 bases lay between the germline ends. The CDR3 DNA is TGTGCCAGCAGCCAAGATCGACAGGGAGGCTACGAGCAGTACTTC. This sequence encodes CASSQDRQGGYEQYF.

J is TRBJ1-6 and V is TRBV9, with D possibly matching TRBD1 (6 bases). The CDR3 covers 17 residues. The V and J ends lost 7 bases and 1 base respectively, with 18 bases between them. Germline CDR1 reads SGDLS; CDR2 reads YYNGEE. The DNA of the CDR3 is TGTGCCAGCGGCCGCGGGAACAGGGCGTCCTATAATTCACCCCTCCACTTT. It is translated as CASGRGNRASYNSPLHF.

This clonotype was observed a few times. The CDR3 region is CAWSRAGEAFF. The DNA of the CDR3 is TGTGCCTGGAGTAGGGCAGGTGAAGCTTTCTTT. The V call is TRBV30, the J call TRBJ1-1; D not certain. The CDR3 extends over 11 amino acids. V dropped 2 bases and J dropped 7 bases, with 8 bases sitting between them. Germline CDR1 and CDR2: GTSNPN and SVGIG (reference sequence).

The V gene is TRBV12-5, the J gene TRBJ1-4; 7 bases agree with TRBD1. V gave up 5 bases and J gave up 8 bases; unmatched junction bases: 8. Germline CDR1 is LGHNT and CDR2 is FRNRAP. The CDR3 totals 14 residues. DNA of the CDR3: TGTGCTAGTGGTCCTCCGGGACAGTCGGAAAAACTGTTTTTT. Its protein product is CASGPPGQSEKLFF.

The chain couples TRBV7-2 to TRBJ1-6, with unresolved D. Germline values: CDR1 SGHTA, CDR2 FQGNSA. Deletions cut 8 bases from V and 7 bases from J, with 15 bases between. This CDR3 is built from 14 residues. CDR3 protein: CASCRGQSNSPLHF. In nucleotides, the CDR3 is TGTGCCAGCTGTCGGGGTCAGTCAAATTCACCCCTCCACTTT.

The chain combines TRBV5-1 with TRBJ2-7; a possible D gene is TRBD2 (6 bases). This CDR3 is built from 14 residues. V was pared by 4 bases and J by 6 bases, with 17 bases between. Germline V CDR1 and CDR2: SGHRS, YFSETQ. The DNA for the CDR3 is TGCGCCAGCAGCCGACCCGGGACTTCGGGCGAGCAGTACTTC. Amino acids: CASSRPGTSGEQYF.

The chain recombines TRBV7-9 with TRBJ2-7, with 9 positions matching TRBD2. The ends lost 5 bases at V and 2 bases at J; junction bases unmatched: 13. CDR3 length: 17 amino acids. Looked up from germline, CDR1 is SEHNR and CDR2 is FQNEAQ (reference sequence). The CDR3 nucleotides are TGTGCCAGCAGCCCCTGGGAGGGTAGCGGGAGTACCTACGAGCAGTACTTC. Protein: CASSPWEGSGSTYEQYF.

V and J are TRBV5-1 and TRBJ1-5, with 7 nucleotides matching TRBD1. Looked up from germline, CDR1 is SGHRS and CDR2 is YFSETQ. Losses at the gene ends were 1 base for V and 7 bases for J; bases not matched to a gene: 14. CDR3 size: 17 residues. CDR3 sequence: CASSLSPTDRVGQPQHF. The CDR3 nucleotides read TGCGCCAGCAGCTTGTCCCCCACCGACAGGGTCGGACAGCCCCAGCATTTT.

V gene TRBV9 combines with J gene TRBJ1-2, with D unclear. This CDR3 is built from 16 residues. Trimming removed 4 bases from V and 4 bases from J, with 20 bases in between. CDR1 is SGDLS and CDR2 is YYNGEE in the germline V gene. CDR3 loop: CASSPVYNQLGYGYTF. The CDR3 bases are TGTGCCAGCAGCCCCGTATATAACCAACTGGGCTATGGCTACACCTTC.

This clonotype appeared a few times. A much larger clone lies one base from this, so it may be a read error. V gene TRBV7-3 combines with J gene TRBJ2-7; 8 bases map to TRBD2. The CDR3 runs to 16 residues. Germline CDR1 is SGHTA and CDR2 is FQGTGA. The junction had 7 bases not matched to a gene; V was cut back by 1 base and J by 2 bases. The CDR3 region is CASSLRGGRSPYEQYF. CDR3 sequence (DNA): TGTGCCAGCAGCTTAAGGGGCGGGAGGAGCCCCTACGAGCAGTACTTC.

V usage is TRBV5-5 and J usage is TRBJ1-6; TRBD1 matches at 9 bases. Germline CDR1 is SGHKS and CDR2 is YYEKEE (reference sequence). J was trimmed by 10 bases and V by 2 bases; bases with no gene match: 7. CDR3 size: 15 residues. The CDR3 sequence is CASSFSGTGSSPLHF. DNA for the CDR3: TGTGCCAGCAGCTTTTCCGGGACAGGGAGCTCACCCCTCCACTTT. Variable domain in full (rest from reference TRBV5-5 and TRBJ1-6): DAGVTQSPTHLIKTRGQQVTLRCSPISGHKSVSWYQQVLGQGPQFIFQYYEKEERGRGNFPDRFSARQFPNYSSELNVNALLLGDSALYLCASSFSGTGSSPLHFGNGTRLTVT.

This clonotype was seen ten or more times. The genes are TRBV29-1 and TRBJ1-4, with D perhaps TRBD1 (5 bases). The CDR3 has 12 amino acids. With 7 bases removed from V and 2 bases from J, the gap between germline ends came to 8 bases. Germline loops: CDR1 SQVTM, CDR2 ANQGSEA. DNA of the CDR3: TGCAGCGCCCGACAGACTAATGAAAAACTGTTTTTT. Its translation is CSARQTNEKLFF. Using reference TRBV29-1 and TRBJ1-4 for the parts outside the CDR3, the full variable domain is SAVISQKPSRDICQRGTSLTIQCQVDSQVTMMFWYRQQPGQSLTLIATANQGSEATYESGFVIDKFPISRPNLTFSTLTVSNMSPEDSSIYLCSARQTNEKLFFGSGTQLSVL.

This clonotype has only a few counts. The J gene is TRBJ2-1, the V gene TRBV6-1; tentative D call: TRBD2 (5 bases). Germline-derived CDR1 and CDR2 are MNHNS and SASEGT. The CDR3 has 16 amino acids. V lost 0 bases and J lost 2, with 11 bases in between. CDR3 protein: CASSEAGTSPYNEQFF. For the CDR3, the DNA is TGTGCCAGCAGTGAAGCCGGAACTAGTCCCTACAATGAGCAGTTCTTC.

This clonotype came up a few times. The chain recombines TRBV4-2 with TRBJ1-2; no clear D gene. The CDR3 covers 17 residues. The germline gives CDR1 LGHNA, CDR2 YNFKEQ. V dropped 6 bases and J dropped 3 bases, with 23 bases sitting between them. The CDR3 region is CASRPSLGSQSHYGYTF. CDR3 sequence (DNA): TGTGCCAGCAGGCCGTCACTAGGGTCACAGAGTCACTATGGCTACACCTTC.

The rearrangement links TRBV25-1 to TRBJ2-2; D not resolved. Germline CDR1 reads MGHDK; CDR2 reads SYGVNS. CDR3 length equals 14 residues. Trimming pared 4 bases from V and 5 bases from J, leaving 11 bases between. The CDR3 loop is CASSVPTSTGELFF. The CDR3 nucleotides are TGTGCCAGCAGTGTCCCGACATCTACCGGGGAGCTGTTTTTT.

This clonotype appeared a few times. CDR3 residues: CASRKQGAGGYTF. In nucleotides, the CDR3 is TGTGCCAGCAGAAAACAGGGGGCGGGCGGCTACACCTTC. The gene calls are TRBV6-5 and TRBJ1-2, with 9 nucleotides matching TRBD1. V lost 6 bases and J lost 8; bases outside the gene matches: 7. The CDR3 consists of 13 residues. Germline assignment: CDR1 MNHEY and CDR2 SVGAGI.

In this sample, this clonotype turned up a few times. This chain joins TRBV20-1 and TRBJ2-5; 7 bases are a match to TRBD1. Germline V gene lookup returns CDR1 DFQATT and CDR2 SNEGSKA (reference sequence). V was clipped by 3 bases and J by 1 base; unmatched bases: 8. This CDR3 is built from 15 residues. In DNA, the CDR3 is TGCAGTGCTAGTGTGGACAGGACAACCCAAGAGACCCAGTACTTC. Its protein is CSASVDRTTQETQYF.

This clonotype was observed a handful of times. The V and J genes are TRBV3-1 and TRBJ1-1, with 7 bases fitting TRBD1. Germline assignment: CDR1 LGHDT and CDR2 YNNKEL (reference sequence). The CDR3 consists of 16 residues. J lost 5 bases, V lost 0 bases, and 9 bases had no gene match. In DNA form, the CDR3 reads TGTGCCAGCAGCCAAGATGGCCGACAGGGAAGAACTGAAGCTTTCTTT. This translates into CASSQDGRQGRTEAFF.

V is TRBV20-1 and J is TRBJ2-1; 10 positions match TRBD2. V lost 0 bases and J lost 3; bases outside the gene matches: 5. This CDR3 region has 16 residues. Germline CDR1 reads DFQATT; CDR2 reads SNEGSKA (reference sequence). The CDR3 region is CSARDRRTSGYNEQFF. The CDR3 bases are TGCAGTGCTAGAGATCGTAGGACTAGCGGCTACAATGAGCAGTTCTTC.

This clonotype was picked up one time. This chain uses TRBV7-9 with TRBJ1-4; D is perhaps TRBD1 (5 bases). V was cut by 0 bases and J by 9 bases, with 11 bases left in between. The CDR3 covers 14 residues. Looked up from germline, CDR1 is SEHNR and CDR2 is FQNEAQ (reference sequence). CDR3 sequence reads: CASSLAGDKQKLFF. The CDR3 DNA reads as TGTGCCAGCAGCTTAGCAGGGGATAAGCAAAAACTGTTTTTT.

This chain joins TRBV9 and TRBJ2-7; the D gene could be TRBD1 or TRBD2 (7 bases each). Trimming stripped 4 bases from V and 2 bases from J, with 16 bases between. Per the germline V gene, CDR1 is SGDLS and CDR2 is YYNGEE. This CDR3 is 15 amino acids long. As DNA, the CDR3 is TGTGCCAGCAGCCCAGGGGGGGGGTCACCCTACGAGCAGTACTTC. Amino acid sequence: CASSPGGGSPYEQYF.

The chain recombines TRBV6-4 with TRBJ2-3; TRBD2 matches 8 bases. CDR1 is MRHNA, CDR2 SNTAGT, per germline. The CDR3 is 15 residues long. After removal of 4 bases from V and 1 base from J, the junction contained 4 bases not matched to a gene. CDR3 amino acids: CASSASGGGTDTQYF. As DNA, the CDR3 is TGTGCCAGCAGTGCGAGCGGGGGAGGCACAGATACGCAGTATTTT.

This clonotype was detected a few times. The chain carries TRBV5-1 and TRBJ2-7; possibly TRBD1 for D (5 bases). Trimming removed 1 base from V and 4 bases from J, with 15 bases in between. The V gene's germline CDR1 is SGHRS and CDR2 YFSETQ. CDR3 size: 15 residues. CDR3 residues: CASSLFEGALYEQYF. CDR3 nucleotides: TGCGCCAGCAGCTTGTTCGAAGGGGCCCTTTACGAGCAGTACTTC. Based on the CDR3 plus reference TRBV5-1 and TRBJ2-7, the full variable domain is KAGVTQTPRYLIKTRGQQVTLSCSPISGHRSVSWYQQTPGQGLQFLFEYFSETQRNKGNFPGRFSGRQFSNSRSEMNVSTLELGDSALYLCASSLFEGALYEQYFGPGTRLTVT.